Each of the 9 T cell receptor beta chains below was sequenced from the same sample in a study of T-cell memory formation after mild COVID-19. One entry per CDR3 protein, called by TCRdb with MiXCR from the 5' RACE reads. The table includes around 310,000 distinct CDR3 sequences, roughly 15% detected once. The sample consisted of PBMCs or a T cell subset sorted from them (not recorded which). The receptors stem from a young man who had mild COVID-19 (a few samples of this study predate the infection). Cell type and time point are not known.

The gene calls are TRBV7-9 and TRBJ2-7; TRBD1 is a possible D gene (5 bases). V was trimmed by 5 bases and J by 7 bases, leaving 24 bases between them. CDR1 SEHNR and CDR2 FQNEAQ come from the germline V gene (reference sequence). The CDR3 is 16 residues long. The CDR3 here is CASSPSPRGLMGEQYF. CDR3 nucleotide sequence: TGTGCCAGCAGCCCCTCTCCAAGGGGTCTTATGGGGGAGCAGTACTTC. The full variable domain, completed using reference TRBV7-9 and TRBJ2-7, is DTGVSQNPRHKITKRGQNVTFRCDPISEHNRLYWYRQTLGQGPEFLTYFQNEAQLEKSRLLSDRFSAERPKGSFSTLEIQRTEQGDSAMYLCASSPSPRGLMGEQYFGPGTRLTVT.

This clonotype occurred many times. The chain carries TRBV5-5 and TRBJ1-6, with D hard to call. The germline V gene has CDR1 SGHKS and CDR2 YYEKEE (reference sequence). The CDR3 runs to 16 residues. Trimming left V 7 bases short and J 0 bases short, with 14 bases between. The CDR3 sequence: CASEVRPSSYNSPLHF. As DNA, the CDR3 is TGTGCCAGCGAGGTCAGACCGAGCTCCTATAATTCACCCCTCCACTTT.

V gene TRBV29-1 combines with J gene TRBJ2-7, with D possibly being TRBD2 (6 bases). V lost 4 bases, J lost 7 bases, and 11 bases lay in between. CDR1 SQVTM and CDR2 ANQGSEA come from the germline V gene. CDR3 length equals 11 residues. Written as DNA, the CDR3 is TGCAGCGTTGGTTTGGGGAGGGAGCAGTACGTC. Translating gives CSVGLGREQYV.

This clonotype has a handful of counts. The chain uses TRBV4-2 and TRBJ2-3, with 13 bases lining up with TRBD2. V shed 1 base, J shed 2 bases, and the junction held 6 bases outside the gene matches. Looked up from germline, CDR1 is LGHNA and CDR2 is YNFKEQ. This CDR3 region has 18 residues. CDR3 residues: CASSQGRGTSGTTDTQYF. In DNA, the CDR3 is TGTGCCAGCAGCCAAGGTCGGGGGACTAGCGGGACCACAGATACGCAGTATTTT.

The J gene is TRBJ1-1, the V gene TRBV20-1; no clear D gene. V shed 2 bases and J shed 1 base, with 8 bases lying between them. This CDR3 has 13 amino acids. The germline V gene encodes CDR1 DFQATT and CDR2 SNEGSKA (reference sequence). The CDR3 loop is CSARIVGNTEAFF. In nucleotides, the CDR3 is TGCAGTGCTAGAATTGTAGGGAACACTGAAGCTTTCTTT.

In this sample, this clonotype turned up a few times. This chain links TRBV7-9 with TRBJ1-1; D ambiguous. The V gene's germline CDR1 is SEHNR and CDR2 FQNEAQ (reference sequence). The CDR3 length is 15 residues. Between the trimmed V and J ends, which lost 5 bases and 2 bases, there was a span of 15 bases. CDR3 DNA sequence: TGTGCCAGCAGCCGGGAGCGGCGGGGAAACACTGAAGCTTTCTTT. It yields the protein CASSRERRGNTEAFF.

This clonotype was seen a few times. J is TRBJ1-1 and V is TRBV5-1; 7 bases line up with TRBD1. V was pared by 0 bases and J by 5 bases, with 4 bases of the junction left unmatched. The CDR3 has 14 residues. Germline CDR1 is SGHRS and CDR2 is YFSETQ. As DNA, the CDR3 is TGCGCCAGCAGCTTGGTAGGGGGCGAAACTGAAGCTTTCTTT. It is translated as CASSLVGGETEAFF.

V usage is TRBV10-3 and J usage is TRBJ2-3; 8 nucleotides match TRBD2. There are 15 residues in the CDR3. The V and J ends lost 2 bases and 3 bases, in that order; junction bases with no gene match: 4. Germline V gives CDR1 ENHRY, CDR2 SYGVKD. DNA for the CDR3: TGTGCCATCAGTGAGCCCGGGAGGGGAACAGATACGCAGTATTTT. This sequence encodes CAISEPGRGTDTQYF.

The rearrangement joins TRBV7-2 to TRBJ2-5; no firm D call. CDR1 and CDR2 from the germline V gene are SGHTA and FQGNSA. Trimming removed 3 bases from V and 1 base from J, with 12 bases in between. This CDR3 has 15 residues. The CDR3 DNA sequence: TGTGCCAGCAGCTTCCATTCGGTGGGCCAAGAGACCCAGTACTTC. This gives the protein CASSFHSVGQETQYF.